Shown below are 2 T cell receptor beta chains from a single sample sequenced in a study of radiation and T cells in renal cell carcinoma (dated by TCRdb to 2018 to 2021). Sample time point, as interpreted from the label and publication: blood 4 weeks post-SBRT, at nephrectomy. According to the study, the label for this sample's treatment or condition signals: 15 Gy SBRT to primary tumor, nephrectomy 4 weeks later. Library preparation employed the immunoSEQ multiplex PCR assay. In its TCRdb copy, this immuneACCESS table keeps in-frame sequences only and misses some clones. Where compared with another copy, unresolved V genes explain less than half of these, and the others have no known cause. Present in this sample are 75,000 to 90,000 clones, about nine tenths of which were seen just once. The ten top clones hold more than 4.5% of the sample. The sample here was blood, taken from a patient whose treatment included radiotherapy and nephrectomy. Receptor source: a woman in her sixties or seventies with renal cell carcinoma.

The V gene is TRBV5-4, the J gene TRBJ2-1, with 7 nucleotides matching TRBD2. V was pared by 4 bases and J by 0 bases, with 4 bases of the junction left unmatched. Per germline, CDR1 SGHNT and CDR2 YYREEE (reference sequence). This CDR3 region has 15 residues. The CDR3, as DNA: TGTGCCAGCAGCCCCCAGCGGGGCTCCTACAATGAGCAGTTCTTC. It encodes CASSPQRGSYNEQFF.

The sample holds one count of this clone. The chain couples TRBV7-3 to TRBJ2-3; D possibly corresponds to TRBD2 (7 bases). CDR3 size: 15 residues. V was pared by 2 bases and J by 7 bases, with 16 bases between. CDR1 and CDR2 from the germline V gene are SGHTA and FQGTGA. The CDR3 spells CASSLEGGVLNTQYF. The DNA for the CDR3 is TGTGCCAGCAGCTTAGAAGGGGGGGTTTTGAATACGCAGTATTTT.